These T cell receptor beta chains were read from a single sample in a study of CXCR3-negative and CXCR3-positive naive CD8 T cells. TCRdb derives one entry per CDR3 protein from the 5' RACE reads, leaving out DNA. Its table lists some 130,000 distinct CDR3 sequences. Sequenced: naive CXCR3- CD8+ T cells from blood. All receptors derive from a human donor in good health. Some clones in this sample may be carry-over from other donors' samples. Both conserved end residues are part of each CDR3.

TRBV11-2,TRBJ2-1,CASSSSGDEQFF
TRBV29-1,TRBJ2-2,CSVEVTPTGELFF
TRBV2,TRBJ1-4,CASSPFDRAGEKLFF
TRBV5-1,TRBJ2-3,CASSLDFLSGSTDTQYF
TRBV4-3,TRBJ2-3,CASSQDGLAPTDTQYF
TRBV6-5,TRBJ1-1,CASRSNRESAEAFF
TRBV7-6,TRBJ2-7,CASSLETLAVYEQYF
TRBV24-1,TRBJ2-2,CATSDPGGANTGELFF
TRBV6-2/TRBV6-3,TRBJ2-6,CASSYPSGTGGSGANVLTF
TRBV5-1,TRBJ2-2,CASSSSTGELFF
TRBV12-3/TRBV12-4,TRBJ2-7,CASSLGAGTYEQYF
TRBV29-1,TRBJ2-1,CSVGLWASEQFF
TRBV28,TRBJ1-1,CASSFGSGTDTEAFF
TRBV28,TRBJ2-5,CASTPPRGTQYF
TRBV20-1,TRBJ2-1,CSASGDDSDYNEQFF
TRBV10-3,TRBJ2-2,CAISESRGTNTGELFF
TRBV9,TRBJ2-3,CASSVTSGTDTQYF
TRBV29-1,TRBJ2-7,CSVEGGRGSYEQYF
TRBV20-1,TRBJ2-3,CSAIDWGAGTDTQYF
TRBV27,TRBJ2-7,CASSLSGHYEQYF
TRBV7-3,TRBJ1-1,CASSFKVTTGVKNTEAFF
TRBV3-1,TRBJ2-1,CASSQDWGRGYNEQFF
TRBV29-1,TRBJ1-1,CSVERRLEAFF
TRBV6-2/TRBV6-3,TRBJ1-5,CASSPQGNQPQHF
TRBV29-1,TRBJ1-2,CSVEGQTTTHYGYTF
TRBV6-5,TRBJ2-3,CASSPTTSRTDTQYF
TRBV28,TRBJ2-1,CASGSGSYNEQFF
TRBV20-1,TRBJ2-3,CSARGLAGNADTQYF
TRBV7-9,TRBJ2-3,CASSLYVGGTTDTQYF
TRBV5-1,TRBJ2-7,CASSLASQGKYEQYF
TRBV11-2,TRBJ2-5,CASSLEVRETQYF
TRBV19,TRBJ2-7,CASSIGGGRTYEQYF
TRBV6-1,TRBJ1-2,CASSDIFRTGNHYGYTF
TRBV5-1,TRBJ1-1,CASSLDKYLQGDTEAFF
TRBV28,TRBJ2-7,CASSRGSGAYEQYF
TRBV9,TRBJ2-7,CASSQGQGQDEQYF
TRBV2,TRBJ2-2,CASSEPINYEVRQDRTGELFF
TRBV28,TRBJ2-2,CASTSQGQGVTGELFF
TRBV27,TRBJ2-3,CASSRRQNPSTDTQNF